Following are 23 T cell receptor beta chains from one sample sequenced in a study of shared clonotypes between healthy human individuals (TCRdb year 2020). Library generation was performed with the immunoSEQ multiplex PCR assay. This is the immuneACCESS table as TCRdb keeps it, with only in-frame sequences that have V and J called. A part of the clones is gone; compared with another copy, unresolved V genes explain less than half, and the rest is unexplained. Recorded for this sample are some 2.1 million clones; 95% of them occurred a single time. Of the sample, 0.13% falls within the top ten clones. Specimen: naive CD4+ T cells sorted from blood. In the paper's terms, the cell subset or site label means: CD45RA+ positively selected. These receptors were obtained from a man aged 18-30 years in good health.

The V call is TRBV18, the J call TRBJ1-2; the match to TRBD1 covers 8 bases. This CDR3 has 15 amino acids. V lost 3 bases to trimming and J lost 5 bases; unmatched junction nucleotides: 8. Germline CDR1 is KGHSH and CDR2 is LQKENI. The CDR3 region is CASSPYSTGEYGYTF. DNA for the CDR3: TGTGCCAGCTCACCTTACTCGACAGGGGAGTATGGCTACACCTTC.

About this clone itself: Distinct nucleotide sequences in the sample also encode this CDR3. This chain connects TRBV6-5 to TRBJ1-6; D not certain. CDR1 is MNHEY and CDR2 is SVGAGI in the germline V gene. The V and J ends lost 0 bases and 8 bases respectively, with 2 bases between them. The CDR3 runs 12 residues. The CDR3 DNA is TGTGCCAGCAGTTACTCTGATTCACCCCTCCACTTT. Translated, it gives CASSYSDSPLHF.

The J gene is TRBJ1-2, the V gene TRBV5-6; tentative D call: TRBD1 (6 bases). Trimming shortened V by 4 bases and J by 3 bases, and 16 bases separated the two germline ends. This CDR3 has 15 residues. Germline loops: CDR1 SGHDT, CDR2 YYEEEE. The CDR3 DNA is TGTGCCAGCAGCGAGGGGGACATCGGATACTATGGCTACACCTTC. Its protein is CASSEGDIGYYGYTF. The variable domain in full, with the rest retrieved from reference TRBV5-6 and TRBJ1-2, is DAGVTQSPTHLIKTRGQQVTLRCSPKSGHDTVSWYQQALGQGPQFIFQYYEEEERQRGNFPDRFSGHQFPNYSSELNVNALLLGDSALYLCASSEGDIGYYGYTFGSGTRLTVV.

The CDR3 nucleotides read TGTGCCAGCAGCCCACTAGCGGGGGGGCTTGTAGATACGCAGTATTTT. Its translation: CASSPLAGGLVDTQYF. This rearrangement joins TRBV7-6 to TRBJ2-3; 13 positions match TRBD2. The J segment lost 5 bases and the V segment lost 5 bases, leaving 7 bases of the junction unmatched. The CDR3 has 16 amino acids. Germline values: CDR1 SGHVS, CDR2 FNYEAQ.

The J gene is TRBJ2-3, the V gene TRBV28; D remains unclear. The CDR3 has 15 residues. The germline V and J ends were trimmed by 6 bases and 2 bases, with 15 bases remaining between them. Germline assignment: CDR1 MDHEN and CDR2 SYDVKM. CDR3 coding DNA: TGTGCCAGCAGCCTCCCCGGTAAGACCACAGATACGCAGTATTTT. Its protein is CASSLPGKTTDTQYF.

The chain carries TRBV5-1 and TRBJ2-1, with 9 bases fitting TRBD1. The CDR3 is 15 residues long. Germline V gene data show CDR1 as SGHRS and CDR2 as YFSETQ. Germline trimming cut 4 bases from V and 7 bases from J; bases unmatched to any gene: 9. CDR3 sequence: CASSHAMTGGNEQFF. In nucleotides, the CDR3 is TGCGCCAGCAGCCACGCGATGACAGGGGGAAATGAGCAGTTCTTC.

This chain connects TRBV5-1 to TRBJ1-2; the match to TRBD1 covers 8 bases. Per germline, CDR1 SGHRS and CDR2 YFSETQ. V shed 4 bases and J 5 bases; nucleotides not matched to a gene: 10. CDR3 length equals 15 residues. Here the CDR3 DNA reads TGCGCCAGCAGCCCGGGACAGGTTGGACTTTATGGCTACACCTTC. It specifies CASSPGQVGLYGYTF.

This clone came up once. CDR3 sequence reads: CASASQGVGNTEAFF. The CDR3 DNA reads as TGCGCCAGCGCCTCGCAGGGGGTAGGGAACACTGAAGCTTTCTTT. The chain uses TRBV5-1 and TRBJ1-1, with 7 bases matching TRBD1. The germline V gene encodes CDR1 SGHRS and CDR2 YFSETQ. J gave up 1 base and V 7 bases, and 10 bases lay outside the gene matches. The CDR3 is 15 amino acids. Variable domain in full (rest from reference TRBV5-1 and TRBJ1-1): KAGVTQTPRYLIKTRGQQVTLSCSPISGHRSVSWYQQTPGQGLQFLFEYFSETQRNKGNFPGRFSGRQFSNSRSEMNVSTLELGDSALYLCASASQGVGNTEAFFGQGTRLTVV.

CDR3 in DNA: TGCGCCAGCAGCTTGGTTATAGGGACAGGGGATGAAAAACTGTTTTTT. This gives the protein CASSLVIGTGDEKLFF. This chain uses TRBV5-1 with TRBJ1-4; 10 bases match TRBD1. Germline trimming cut 0 bases from V and 6 bases from J; bases unmatched to any gene: 5. The CDR3 runs 16 residues. Germline V gene lookup returns CDR1 SGHRS and CDR2 YFSETQ.

The rearrangement links TRBV12-5 to TRBJ2-3; 7 nucleotides match TRBD2. V lost 9 bases, J lost 5 bases, and 8 bases stayed unmatched. Germline CDR1 is LGHNT and CDR2 is FRNRAP. This CDR3 has 13 amino acids. The CDR3 here is CASLWAGVDTQYF. DNA of the CDR3: TGTGCTAGCCTCTGGGCGGGGGTAGATACGCAGTATTTT.

The rearrangement links TRBV7-9 to TRBJ2-7, with 7 bases matching TRBD1. The CDR3 covers 14 residues. The trim removed 1 base at V and 0 bases at J, leaving 0 bases unmatched. Looked up from germline, CDR1 is SEHNR and CDR2 is FQNEAQ (reference sequence). The CDR3 bases are TGTGCCAGCAGCTTAGGGGACAGCTCCTACGAGCAGTACTTC. It yields the protein CASSLGDSSYEQYF.

The J gene is TRBJ2-5, the V gene TRBV5-1, with a tentative D call TRBD2 (5 bases). Germline V gives CDR1 SGHRS, CDR2 YFSETQ. This CDR3 has 13 residues. V shed 4 bases and J shed 5 bases, with 12 bases lying between them. The CDR3 region has the DNA TGCGCCAGCAGCCCGAGGACTCCCGAGACCCAGTACTTC. As protein: CASSPRTPETQYF.

The V and J genes are TRBV6-5 and TRBJ2-7; 9 bases match TRBD1. The ends lost 4 bases at V and 6 bases at J; junction bases unmatched: 4. From germline, CDR1 is MNHEY and CDR2 SVGAGI. The CDR3 extends over 13 amino acids. CDR3 in amino acids: CASSLGQGAEQYF. The CDR3 nucleotides are TGTGCCAGCAGTTTGGGACAGGGAGCCGAGCAGTACTTC.

The CDR3 nucleotides are TGTGCCAGCAGCGTGGGCAGCCCCACAGATACGCAGTATTTT. It is translated as CASSVGSPTDTQYF. This chain connects TRBV9 to TRBJ2-3, with D hard to call. Germline loops: CDR1 SGDLS, CDR2 YYNGEE. The CDR3 spans 14 residues. The V end was cut by 2 bases, the J end by 2 bases, with 9 bases between.

This clone was picked up one time. The chain uses TRBV4-2 and TRBJ2-5; 11 nucleotides agree with TRBD2. V lost 0 bases, J lost 4 bases, and 7 bases stayed unmatched. CDR1 is LGHNA, CDR2 YNFKEQ, per germline. The CDR3 has 17 residues. CDR3 protein: CASSQDIAGGPGETQYF. CDR3 in DNA: TGTGCCAGCAGCCAAGATATAGCGGGAGGGCCGGGAGAGACCCAGTACTTC.

The count of this clone is one. This sequence joins TRBV6-1 and TRBJ1-4; TRBD1 is a possible D gene (6 bases). The CDR3 covers 16 residues. V gave up 2 bases and J gave up 8 bases, with 18 bases separating them. The germline CDR1 and CDR2 sequences are MNHNS and SASEGT. CDR3 sequence: CASSERTVPGGEKLFF. CDR3 nucleotide sequence: TGTGCCAGCAGTGAAAGGACAGTCCCCGGGGGGGAAAAACTGTTTTTT.

The V and J genes are TRBV10-1 and TRBJ1-1; D may be TRBD1 (5 bases). Germline CDR1 is WNHNN and CDR2 is SYGVQD (reference sequence). CDR3 length: 14 residues. Between the trimmed V and J ends, which lost 4 bases and 4 bases, there was a span of 13 bases. The DNA for the CDR3 is TGCGCCAGCAGTGGGACACAGGTCGGCACTGAAGCTTTCTTT. Amino acids: CASSGTQVGTEAFF.

The rearrangement joins TRBV4-3 to TRBJ2-7; D is possibly TRBD2 (6 bases). The CDR3 covers 16 residues. V lost 0 bases and J 6 bases, leaving 18 bases between the germline ends. CDR1 LGHNA and CDR2 YSLEER come from the germline V gene. CDR3 sequence (DNA): TGCGCCAGCAGCCAAGAATACGGCGGCGCCGGGGGCGAGCAGTACTTC. Translation gives CASSQEYGGAGGEQYF.

This chain joins TRBV7-9 and TRBJ1-2, with D possibly TRBD1 on 6 matching bases. CDR3 size: 17 residues. V was pared by 1 base and J by 3 bases, with 18 bases between. The germline V gene has CDR1 SEHNR and CDR2 FQNEAQ (reference sequence). CDR3 sequence reads: CASSLEGRPGVYYGYTF. CDR3 coding DNA: TGTGCCAGCAGCTTAGAGGGACGCCCAGGGGTTTACTATGGCTACACCTTC.

This chain uses TRBV10-1 with TRBJ2-1, with D hard to call. Germline lookup yields CDR1 WNHNN and CDR2 SYGVQD (reference sequence). Trimming removed 3 bases at V and 0 bases at J, with 9 bases between. CDR3 length: 15 residues. The chain's CDR3 is CASSDRMSSYNEQFF. The CDR3 DNA sequence: TGCGCCAGCAGTGACAGAATGAGCTCCTACAATGAGCAGTTCTTC.

The chain uses TRBV7-9 and TRBJ2-1; the D call may be TRBD1 or TRBD2 (5 bases each). Germline loops: CDR1 SEHNR, CDR2 FQNEAQ (reference sequence). Deletions cut 1 base from V and 8 bases from J, with 27 bases between. The CDR3 has 19 amino acids. CDR3 DNA: TGTGCCAGCAGCTTAGACCCCAGTTTCTTCGGGACCGCCAATGATGAGCAGTTCTTC. This gives the protein CASSLDPSFFGTANDEQFF.

The chain links TRBV7-2 to TRBJ2-5, with a tentative D call TRBD2 (6 bases). The CDR3 sequence is 15 residues long. The germline CDR1 and CDR2 sequences are SGHTA and FQGNSA. Trimming shortened V by 3 bases and J by 2 bases, and 13 bases separated the two germline ends. The CDR3 region is CASSFGGLVQETQYF. The DNA for the CDR3 is TGTGCCAGCAGCTTTGGGGGACTGGTACAAGAGACCCAGTACTTC.

V and J are TRBV30 and TRBJ2-7, with D perhaps TRBD1 (7 bases). The germline gives CDR1 GTSNPN, CDR2 SVGIG (reference sequence). V was pared by 0 bases and J by 7 bases, with 16 bases between. This CDR3 has 14 amino acids. As DNA, the CDR3 is TGTGCCTGGAGTGTACTCGCAGGGGGGACGGAGCAGTACTTC. Amino acids: CAWSVLAGGTEQYF. The entire variable domain, with the rest obtained from reference TRBV30 and TRBJ2-7, is as follows: SQTIHQWPATLVQPVGSPLSLECTVEGTSNPNLYWYRQAAGRGLQLLFYSVGIGQISSEVPQNLSASRPQDRQFILSSKKLLLSDSGFYLCAWSVLAGGTEQYFGPGTRLTVT.